These 31 T cell receptor beta chains originate from one sample sequenced in a study of cytomegalovirus exposure and HLA in healthy donors. 13 Jbeta primers and 60 Vbeta primers were used for the PCR. Produced via immunoSEQ multiplex PCR; TCRdb's table is partial and in-frame only. The table lists approximately 120,000 clones, about 80% of them singletons, with roughly 3.5% in the top ten. The sample consisted of PBMCs. The origin of the receptors is a middle-aged man in good health and CMV-seronegative.

The chain uses TRBV5-6 and TRBJ1-5; a possible D gene is TRBD1 (6 bases). This CDR3 contains 14 residues. Trimming pared 3 bases from V and 6 bases from J, leaving 13 bases between. Per the germline V gene, CDR1 is SGHDT and CDR2 is YYEEEE. CDR3 residues: CASSSRGSVQPQHF. CDR3 DNA: TGTGCCAGCAGCTCGAGGGGGTCTGTTCAGCCCCAGCATTTT.

This clone turned up a few times. This chain links TRBV4-1 with TRBJ2-7; TRBD2 aligns across 8 bases. The germline V gene has CDR1 MGHRA and CDR2 YSYEKL. The trim removed 0 bases at V and 2 bases at J, leaving 9 bases unmatched. CDR3 length: 17 amino acids. The CDR3: CASSQDSDSGDTYEQYF. CDR3 nucleotides: TGCGCCAGCAGCCAAGATTCAGATAGCGGGGACACCTACGAGCAGTACTTC.

V is TRBV13 and J is TRBJ2-7; 8 positions agree with TRBD1. CDR1 is PRHDT and CDR2 is FYEKMQ in the germline V gene (reference sequence). V was pared by 5 bases and J by 5 bases, with 11 bases of the junction left unmatched. CDR3 length equals 15 residues. The CDR3 DNA reads as TGTGCCAGCAGCCTAGAGGGACAGGACGGTCACGAGCAGTACTTC. Its translation: CASSLEGQDGHEQYF.

In this sample, this clone is medium-sized. The CDR3 region has the DNA TGTGCCAGCACCGGATGGACTAGCGGGGGGACTTCCTACGAGCAGTACTTC. Its translation: CASTGWTSGGTSYEQYF. The V and J genes are TRBV25-1 and TRBJ2-7, with TRBD2 identical over 14 bases. Germline V lookup: CDR1 MGHDK, CDR2 SYGVNS. The CDR3 contains 17 residues. V shed 7 bases, J shed 1 base, and the junction held 9 bases outside the gene matches.

The gene calls are TRBV29-1 and TRBJ1-2; TRBD1 might be the D (6 bases). CDR1 is SQVTM and CDR2 is ANQGSEA in the germline V gene. The CDR3 length is 13 residues. The V end lost 4 bases, the J end lost 7 bases, and 16 bases lay between the germline ends. Written as DNA, the CDR3 is TGCAGCGTTGGGGGCTGGGGGCAGGGTGGCTACACCTTC. It translates to CSVGGWGQGGYTF.

V is TRBV4-2 and J is TRBJ1-6; 7 positions agree with TRBD1. There are 15 residues in the CDR3. CDR1 is LGHNA and CDR2 is YNFKEQ in the germline V gene. After removal of 6 bases from V and 5 bases from J, the junction contained 7 bases not matched to a gene. The CDR3 coding sequence is TGTGCCAGCAGAAAGGGACAGACGGATAATTCACCCCTCCACTTT. This codes for CASRKGQTDNSPLHF.

This clone was detected only a few times. The V gene is TRBV14, the J gene TRBJ1-3; tentative D call: TRBD1 (5 bases). V shed 1 base and J shed 2 bases, with 15 bases lying between them. This CDR3 is 17 amino acids long. In germline, CDR1 is SGHDN, CDR2 FVKESK. DNA of the CDR3: TGTGCCAGCAGCCAAGCGGGGGGAGCGGGGGCTGGAAACACCATATATTTT. Translated: CASSQAGGAGAGNTIYF.

The chain carries TRBV7-2 and TRBJ2-5, with TRBD1 identical over 7 bases. CDR1 is SGHTA and CDR2 is FQGNSA in the germline V gene. Trimming took 1 base from V and 1 from J; bases not matched to a gene: 3. The CDR3 length is 15 residues. CDR3 amino acids: CASSLDRGFQETQYF. The CDR3 DNA follows: TGTGCCAGCAGCTTAGACAGGGGATTCCAAGAGACCCAGTACTTC.

The V gene is TRBV27, the J gene TRBJ2-3, with a weak D call TRBD2 (6 bases). Trimming took off 6 bases at V and 0 bases at J, with 16 bases between the two ends. CDR1 and CDR2 from the germline V gene are MNHEY and SMNVEV (reference sequence). The CDR3 runs 16 residues. The CDR3 reads CASRQRLGLSTDTQYF. The CDR3 DNA reads TGTGCCAGCAGACAGAGACTAGGATTAAGCACAGATACGCAGTATTTT.

This clone was seen a few times. V and J are TRBV11-2 and TRBJ1-4; D perhaps matches TRBD1 (6 bases). This CDR3 is 15 amino acids long. Germline CDR1 reads SGHAT; CDR2 reads FQNNGV. V shed 5 bases and J shed 8 bases, with 18 bases lying between them. CDR3 in DNA: TGTGCCAGCAGCCAAAACAGGGTTCCGATGGAAAAACTGTTTTTT. Residues: CASSQNRVPMEKLFF.

The chain links TRBV7-9 to TRBJ2-7; 7 bases are shared with TRBD1. The CDR3 sequence is 14 residues long. J was trimmed by 7 bases and V by 2 bases; bases with no gene match: 8. Looked up from germline, CDR1 is SEHNR and CDR2 is FQNEAQ (reference sequence). The CDR3 here is CASSLPGGRGEQYF. DNA for the CDR3: TGTGCCAGCAGCTTACCAGGGGGACGGGGTGAGCAGTACTTC.

The rearrangement uses TRBV25-1 and TRBJ2-5, with D possibly TRBD1 on 6 matching bases. The CDR3 runs 13 residues. The germline CDR1 and CDR2 sequences are MGHDK and SYGVNS. Trimming pared 8 bases from V and 5 bases from J, leaving 15 bases between. The CDR3 nucleotides read TGTGCCAGCGCCGGGGACACCCGGGAGACCCAGTACTTC. Translation gives CASAGDTRETQYF.

The chain employs TRBV7-9 and TRBJ1-2, with 11 bases identical to TRBD1. Trimming removed 5 bases from V and 7 bases from J; junction bases left unmatched: 12. The germline V gene encodes CDR1 SEHNR and CDR2 FQNEAQ (reference sequence). The CDR3 has 16 amino acids. As DNA, the CDR3 is TGTGCCAGCAGCCGGGACAGGGGGTCCTCCCCTCGTGGCTACACCTTC. It specifies CASSRDRGSSPRGYTF. Drawing the rest from reference TRBV7-9 and TRBJ1-2, the complete variable domain is DTGVSQNPRHKITKRGQNVTFRCDPISEHNRLYWYRQTLGQGPEFLTYFQNEAQLEKSRLLSDRFSAERPKGSFSTLEIQRTEQGDSAMYLCASSRDRGSSPRGYTFGSGTRLTVV.

The CDR3 nucleotides are TGTGCCAGCAGTCCGTCCACAGGGGGCGCGCTTTCACCCCTCCACTTT. Translating gives CASSPSTGGALSPLHF. The chain is built from TRBV27 and TRBJ1-6; 9 positions agree with TRBD1. Germline CDR1 and CDR2: MNHEY and SMNVEV (reference sequence). The V and J ends lost 5 bases and 9 bases, in that order; junction bases with no gene match: 11. The CDR3 has 16 residues.

The rearrangement uses TRBV5-4 and TRBJ1-2; no definite D call. The V gene lost 6 bases and the J gene lost 1 base, with 7 bases spanning the gap. This CDR3 is built from 12 residues. Germline loops: CDR1 SGHNT, CDR2 YYREEE (reference sequence). CDR3 in amino acids: CASTSFNYGYTF. As DNA, the CDR3 is TGTGCCAGCACGTCCTTTAACTATGGCTACACCTTC.

The rearrangement uses TRBV7-2 and TRBJ1-3, with 7 bases matching TRBD1. The J segment lost 8 bases and the V segment lost 0 bases, leaving 7 bases of the junction unmatched. The germline gives CDR1 SGHTA, CDR2 FQGNSA. This CDR3 contains 15 residues. Here the CDR3 reads CASSLATGKGDTIYF. The CDR3, as DNA: TGTGCCAGCAGCTTAGCGACAGGGAAGGGTGACACCATATATTTT.

As to this clone: The identical CDR3 is also encoded by other nucleotide sequences in the sample. This chain uses TRBV11-2 with TRBJ2-1; 7 nucleotides align to TRBD2. The CDR3 runs to 12 residues. The germline V gene has CDR1 SGHAT and CDR2 FQNNGV. J was trimmed by 6 bases and V by 4 bases; bases with no gene match: 0. CDR3 region: CASSSGGNEQFF. The CDR3 DNA reads TGTGCCAGCAGCTCGGGGGGCAATGAGCAGTTCTTC.

The chain has TRBV7-9 and TRBJ2-7, with 8 bases identical to TRBD1. The CDR3 totals 13 residues. Germline-derived CDR1 and CDR2 are SEHNR and FQNEAQ (reference sequence). J gave up 3 bases and V 2 bases, and 0 bases lay outside the gene matches. CDR3 sequence: CASSLTGGYEQYF. CDR3 in DNA: TGTGCCAGCAGCTTAACAGGGGGCTACGAGCAGTACTTC.

V and J are TRBV7-3 and TRBJ1-1, with no clear D. CDR1 is SGHTA, CDR2 FQGTGA, per germline. The CDR3 totals 14 residues. The germline V and J ends were trimmed by 3 bases and 1 base, with 9 bases remaining between them. As DNA, the CDR3 is TGTGCCAGCAGCTTTAGTCACTCGAACACTGAAGCTTTCTTT. This gives the protein CASSFSHSNTEAFF.

V and J are TRBV5-1 and TRBJ1-6; 7 bases match TRBD1. The ends lost 4 bases at V and 10 bases at J; junction bases unmatched: 14. Germline V gene sequence: CDR1 SGHRS, CDR2 YFSETQ. The CDR3 is made up of 16 amino acids. The CDR3 spells CASSDRDGGFGSPLHF. Written as DNA, the CDR3 is TGCGCCAGCAGCGACAGGGACGGAGGGTTTGGCTCACCCCTCCACTTT.

The chain couples TRBV5-8 to TRBJ2-7, with D possibly matching TRBD2 (6 bases). The CDR3 runs to 14 residues. Looked up from germline, CDR1 is SGHTS and CDR2 is YDEGEE. Trimming removed 0 bases from V and 5 bases from J, with 12 bases in between. CDR3 region: CASSLGGARDEQYF. The CDR3 region has the DNA TGTGCCAGCAGCTTGGGCGGGGCGCGGGACGAGCAGTACTTC.

This clone has a handful of counts. The rearrangement uses TRBV14 and TRBJ2-3; 8 bases align to TRBD2. J gave up 6 bases and V 7 bases, and 12 bases lay outside the gene matches. The CDR3 runs 15 residues. CDR1 SGHDN and CDR2 FVKESK come from the germline V gene. CDR3 in DNA: TGTGCCAGCACCCCGTACGGGGGGGCCTTCGATACGCAGTATTTT. The encoded protein is CASTPYGGAFDTQYF.

The chain uses TRBV7-2 and TRBJ1-5; D is perhaps TRBD1 (5 bases). This CDR3 has 15 amino acids. The germline V gene encodes CDR1 SGHTA and CDR2 FQGNSA. The germline V and J ends were trimmed by 2 bases and 3 bases, with 11 bases remaining between them. In DNA form, the CDR3 reads TGTGCCAGCAGCTTATTGGAGGGGTTCAATCAGCCCCAGCATTTT. Translated, it gives CASSLLEGFNQPQHF.

The chain links TRBV6-6 to TRBJ1-1; 7 bases map to TRBD1. The CDR3 spans 14 residues. The germline CDR1 and CDR2 sequences are MNHNY and SVGAGI (reference sequence). V shed 4 bases and J 0 bases; nucleotides not matched to a gene: 2. The CDR3 is CASSSTGVNTEAFF. The CDR3 DNA follows: TGTGCCAGCAGTTCCACAGGGGTGAACACTGAAGCTTTCTTT.

The chain employs TRBV18 and TRBJ2-4; maybe TRBD1 (6 bases). This CDR3 is built from 13 residues. Deletions cut 3 bases from V and 10 bases from J, with 13 bases between. CDR1 is KGHSH, CDR2 LQKENI, per germline. CDR3 coding DNA: TGTGCCAGCTCACCGCCTGGACAGCCAATTCAGTACTTC. Translated, it gives CASSPPGQPIQYF.

The gene calls are TRBV6-1 and TRBJ1-5, with D uncertain. The CDR3 spans 14 residues. Germline V gives CDR1 MNHNS, CDR2 SASEGT. V gave up 2 bases and J gave up 2 bases, with 7 bases separating them. CDR3 DNA: TGTGCCAGCAGTGAAATCTCGGGCAATCAGCCCCAGCATTTT. This gives the protein CASSEISGNQPQHF.

The chain uses TRBV6-5 and TRBJ2-1; weak D call: TRBD1 (6 bases). The CDR3 is 13 residues long. The germline V gene encodes CDR1 MNHEY and CDR2 SVGAGI. The V end lost 5 bases, the J end lost 6 bases, and 11 bases lay between the germline ends. The CDR3 nucleotides are TGTGCCAGCAGTCCATCACAGGGCAATGAGCAGTTCTTC. This sequence encodes CASSPSQGNEQFF.

The chain is built from TRBV6-1 and TRBJ1-5; D unresolved. This CDR3 has 14 residues. V lost 3 bases to trimming and J lost 0 bases, with 6 bases between them. Germline assignment: CDR1 MNHNS and CDR2 SASEGT. The CDR3, as DNA: TGTGCCAGCAGTGAGCGTATTAGCAATCAGCCCCAGCATTTT. This encodes CASSERISNQPQHF.

The chain is built from TRBV7-2 and TRBJ2-7, with TRBD2 as a possible D gene (5 bases). Per the germline V gene, CDR1 is SGHTA and CDR2 is FQGNSA. The CDR3 contains 14 residues. With 5 bases removed from V and 3 bases from J, the gap between germline ends came to 14 bases. CDR3 region: CASSPVGVSYEQYF. The CDR3 coding sequence is TGTGCCAGCAGCCCGGTCGGGGTAAGCTACGAGCAGTACTTC.

The chain uses TRBV7-9 and TRBJ2-7; D ambiguous. V lost 1 base and J lost 5, with 9 bases in between. There are 13 residues in the CDR3. CDR1 is SEHNR and CDR2 is FQNEAQ in the germline V gene (reference sequence). The CDR3 nucleotides are TGTGCCAGCAGCTTAGTACTACGAAACGAGCAGTACTTC. This translates into CASSLVLRNEQYF. Complete variable domain (other parts from reference TRBV7-9 and TRBJ2-7): DTGVSQNPRHKITKRGQNVTFRCDPISEHNRLYWYRQTLGQGPEFLTYFQNEAQLEKSRLLSDRFSAERPKGSFSTLEIQRTEQGDSAMYLCASSLVLRNEQYFGPGTRLTVT.

The chain combines TRBV9 with TRBJ2-2; TRBD2 might be the D (5 bases). The CDR3 extends over 14 amino acids. Germline CDR1 SGDLS, CDR2 YYNGEE. The V end was cut by 0 bases, the J end by 5 bases, with 8 bases between. CDR3 protein: CASSVAGITGELFF. The CDR3 DNA is TGTGCCAGCAGCGTAGCCGGGATTACCGGGGAGCTGTTTTTT.